This is a list of T cell receptor beta chains from one sample in a study of T cell repertoires in aging, cancer and after chemotherapy. TCRdb reprocessed the multiplex PCR reads with MiXCR, giving one entry per CDR3 protein. The sample records roughly 780 distinct CDR3 sequences, roughly 25% being singletons. The specimen was blood. The receptor source for this set is a human donor with a blood cancer. Each CDR3 is given with its conserved first and last residue. D genes are given only for firm matches. Not every row has a clone size; where given, it reads once, few, many or a size class.

>TRBJ1-3|TRBV7-9|TRBD1|large
TGTGCCAGCAGCCGACAGGGCCTTAGGGGAAACACCATATATTTT
CASSRQGLRGNTIYF
>TRBJ2-1|TRBV12-3/TRBV12-4|-|medium-sized
TGTGCCAGCGGGCAGGGCCCCTACAATGAGCAGTTCTTC
CASGQGPYNEQFF
>TRBJ2-3|TRBV7-3|-|few
TGTGCCAGCAGCTCCGGGGGCACAGATACGCAGTATTTT
CASSSGGTDTQYF
>TRBJ2-5|TRBV6-1|-|-
TGTGCCAGCAGTTTAGAGCGGTCGTACCAAGAGACCCAGTACTTC
CASSLERSYQETQYF
>TRBJ2-1|TRBV11-3|-|large
TGTGCCAGCAGCTCTTTCGAGGATCGTGAGCAGTTCTTC
CASSSFEDREQFF
>TRBJ1-1|TRBV6-1|-|medium-sized
TGTGCCAGCAGTGATAGACCGAACACTGAAGCTTTCTTT
CASSDRPNTEAFF
>TRBJ1-5|TRBV30|-|medium-sized
TGTGCCTGGAGTGTATTCGGGACAACAGGCCAGCCCCAGCATTTT
CAWSVFGTTGQPQHF
>TRBJ1-6|TRBV6-1|-|medium-sized
TGTGCCAGCAGTGAAGTCGATAATTCACCCCTCCACTTT
CASSEVDNSPLHF
>TRBJ2-7|TRBV7-9|TRBD1|-
TGTGCCAGCAGCTTAGAGGGACAGGGCCTCTACGAGAAGTACTTC
CASSLEGQGLYEKYF
>TRBJ1-5|TRBV12-3/TRBV12-4|-|-
TGTGCCAGCACATTAAATTGGGATAGCAATCAGCCCCAGCATTTT
CASTLNWDSNQPQHF
>TRBJ1-5|TRBV28|-|medium-sized
TGTGCCAGCAGTTTAATCTCTGGGTTCAATCAGCCCCAGCATTTT
CASSLISGFNQPQHF
>TRBJ1-1|TRBV7-9|-|few
TGTGCCAGTGCATTTTTGGTCGGTGGGAACACTGAAGCTTTCTTT
CASAFLVGGNTEAFF
>TRBJ2-3|TRBV20-1|-|once
TGCAGTGCTAGAGAACCGAGCGGGTTCCCCACAGATAAGCAGTATTTT
CSAREPSGFPTDKQYF
>TRBJ1-5|TRBV5-1|-|-
TGCGCCAGCAGCTTGGAAGGGGTGGGCAATCAGCCCCAGCATTTT
CASSLEGVGNQPQHF
>TRBJ1-1|TRBV5-5|-|medium-sized
TGTGCCAGCAGCTTGGCCCCAGAGGCCACTGAAGCTTTCTTT
CASSLAPEATEAFF
>TRBJ2-3|TRBV12-3/TRBV12-4|-|medium-sized
TGTGCCAGCAGTTTCTGGGGTAGCACAGATACGCAGTATTTT
CASSFWGSTDTQYF
>TRBJ1-1|TRBV27|-|medium-sized
TGTGCCAGCAGCCCTAGCGCAGGGACTGAAGCTTTCTTT
CASSPSAGTEAFF
>TRBJ2-5|TRBV19|TRBD1|large
TGTGCCAGTAGCCCAGGGGGTTTTGAGACCCAGTACTTC
CASSPGGFETQYF
>TRBJ1-1|TRBV12-3/TRBV12-4|-|-
TGTGCCAGCAGGAAGAACAGGGCCACTAAAGCTTTCTTT
CASRKNRATKAFF
>TRBJ2-7|TRBV2|-|-
TGTGCCAGCACGGACACCTCCTACGAGCAGTACTTC
CASTDTSYEQYF
>TRBJ2-3|TRBV29-1|TRBD2|-
TGCAGCGTCGAGGGTCTAGCGGGAACCACAGATACGCAGTATTTT
CSVEGLAGTTDTQYF